The 25 T cell receptor beta chains below all came from one sample that was sequenced in a study of blood T cell repertoires in COVID-19. Profiling relied on immunoSEQ multiplex PCR, and the TCRdb table lists in-frame clones only, not all of them. Among some 220,000 clones listed, 80% to 90% were seen once. The sequenced sample consisted of PBMCs or T cells enriched from blood (not recorded which). The receptors here all came from a woman aged 18-35 years in a cohort exposed to, infected with or recovered from COVID-19 (not recorded which).

The chain uses TRBV7-9 and TRBJ1-5; 10 bases match TRBD1. This CDR3 is 15 amino acids long. V was clipped by 1 base and J by 7 bases; unmatched bases: 4. Germline CDR1 reads SEHNR; CDR2 reads FQNEAQ (reference sequence). The CDR3 DNA reads as TGTGCCAGCAGCTTAGGGACAGGGGGAAGGCAGCCCCAGCATTTT. Translating it yields CASSLGTGGRQPQHF.

The chain carries TRBV12-5 and TRBJ2-3, with 11 bases matching TRBD2. Germline V CDR1 and CDR2: LGHNT, FRNRAP. This CDR3 has 17 residues. V lost 0 bases, J lost 4 bases, and 6 bases stayed unmatched. CDR3 sequence reads: CASGLVLAGDQADTQYF. CDR3 coding DNA: TGTGCTAGTGGTTTGGTACTAGCGGGAGACCAGGCAGATACGCAGTATTTT.

The V gene is TRBV5-1, the J gene TRBJ1-2; 7 bases are a match to TRBD1. Germline V lookup: CDR1 SGHRS, CDR2 YFSETQ. V gave up 3 bases and J gave up 3 bases; unmatched junction bases: 2. This CDR3 has 13 amino acids. CDR3 DNA: TGCGCCAGCAGCTCGGGACAGTACTATGGCTACACCTTC. Translation: CASSSGQYYGYTF.

The CDR3 loop is CASSLQYGTPNEAFF. In DNA form, the CDR3 reads TGTGCCAGCAGTTTACAGTACGGGACACCTAATGAAGCTTTCTTT. The chain is built from TRBV6-5 and TRBJ1-1; D might be TRBD1 (6 bases). Trimming stripped 4 bases from V and 7 bases from J, with 19 bases between. The CDR3 runs to 15 residues. Germline V gene lookup returns CDR1 MNHEY and CDR2 SVGAGI.

The chain's CDR3 is CASSLVPGSLGNQPQHF. CDR3 nucleotide sequence: TGCGCCAGCAGCTTGGTCCCTGGGAGTTTAGGCAATCAGCCCCAGCATTTT. The chain employs TRBV5-1 and TRBJ1-5; no definite D call. Trimming shortened V by 0 bases and J by 2 bases, and 15 bases separated the two germline ends. This CDR3 has 17 amino acids. The V gene's germline CDR1 is SGHRS and CDR2 YFSETQ.

This rearrangement joins TRBV2 to TRBJ2-7, with D tentatively TRBD2 (5 bases). V dropped 8 bases and J dropped 4 bases, with 12 bases sitting between them. Germline loops: CDR1 SNHLY, CDR2 FYNNEI. The CDR3 totals 12 residues. DNA for the CDR3: TGTGCCAGCCACCGGGAAGGATACGAGCAGTACTTC. This codes for CASHREGYEQYF. Full variable domain (outside the CDR3, taken from reference TRBV2 and TRBJ2-7): EPEVTQTPSHQVTQMGQEVILRCVPISNHLYFYWYRQILGQKVEFLVSFYNNEISEKSEIFDDQFSVERPDGSNFTLKIRSTKLEDSAMYFCASHREGYEQYFGPGTRLTVT.

The chain links TRBV11-3 to TRBJ2-7; a weak D match, TRBD2 (5 bases). This CDR3 contains 15 residues. The V end was cut by 5 bases, the J end by 3 bases, with 17 bases between. Germline V gives CDR1 SGHNT, CDR2 YENEEA. The CDR3 loop is CASSTSFHPDYEQYF. The DNA of the CDR3 is TGTGCCAGCAGCACTAGTTTCCACCCCGACTACGAGCAGTACTTC.

V usage is TRBV24-1 and J usage is TRBJ2-1; TRBD1 matches 8 bases. Germline CDR1 KGHDR, CDR2 SFDVKD. CDR3 length equals 18 residues. V lost 4 bases, J lost 6 bases, and 16 bases stayed unmatched. The CDR3 sequence is CATSDPGQGTKLVNEQFF. CDR3 nucleotides: TGTGCCACCAGTGACCCCGGACAGGGTACTAAATTAGTCAATGAGCAGTTCTTC.

The chain joins TRBV11-3 to TRBJ2-1, with 14 positions matching TRBD2. The CDR3 is made up of 16 amino acids. The J segment lost 2 bases and the V segment lost 4 bases, leaving 1 base of the junction unmatched. Germline lookup yields CDR1 SGHNT and CDR2 YENEEA. DNA of the CDR3: TGTGCCAGCAGCTCGACTAGCGGGGGGGCCTACAATGAGCAGTTCTTC. It is translated as CASSSTSGGAYNEQFF.

V is TRBV6-5 and J is TRBJ2-2; D remains ambiguous. The V end was cut by 0 bases, the J end by 1 base, with 9 bases between. CDR1 and CDR2 from the germline V gene are MNHEY and SVGAGI. CDR3 length: 16 residues. The CDR3 nucleotides read TGTGCCAGCAGTTACTCGTACCTAGGGAACACCGGGGAGCTGTTTTTT. It codes for CASSYSYLGNTGELFF.

The chain recombines TRBV14 with TRBJ1-2; TRBD1 aligns across 7 bases. V lost 1 base to trimming and J lost 5 bases; unmatched junction nucleotides: 7. Germline values: CDR1 SGHDN, CDR2 FVKESK. The CDR3 totals 15 residues. CDR3 coding DNA: TGTGCCAGCAGCCAAGGGAACTACAGGGGTTATGGCTACACCTTC. It translates to CASSQGNYRGYGYTF.

The rearrangement links TRBV5-1 to TRBJ2-7; 8 bases agree with TRBD1. This CDR3 spans 13 amino acids. After removal of 2 bases from V and 5 bases from J, the junction contained 3 bases not matched to a gene. Germline V gives CDR1 SGHRS, CDR2 YFSETQ. The CDR3: CASSFQGAHEQYF. CDR3 coding DNA: TGCGCCAGCAGCTTCCAGGGGGCCCACGAGCAGTACTTC.

As concerns this clone: The sample holds other DNA sequences that translate to the same CDR3. V usage is TRBV5-6 and J usage is TRBJ2-3, with no clear D. Germline V gene sequence: CDR1 SGHDT, CDR2 YYEEEE. V lost 5 bases and J 5 bases, leaving 9 bases between the germline ends. This CDR3 comprises 12 residues. DNA for the CDR3: TGTGCCAGCAGTCCTGGCGGAGATACGCAGTATTTT. This sequence encodes CASSPGGDTQYF.

The chain carries TRBV9 and TRBJ1-6, with D possibly matching TRBD1 (6 bases). The CDR3 spans 15 residues. The V gene's germline CDR1 is SGDLS and CDR2 YYNGEE. The germline V and J ends were trimmed by 0 bases and 8 bases, with 12 bases remaining between them. The CDR3, as DNA: TGTGCCAGCAGCGTAGAAGACAGGACCCATTCACCCCTCCACTTT. This gives the protein CASSVEDRTHSPLHF.

This clone was recorded only once. The chain uses TRBV27 and TRBJ2-5, with TRBD2 as a possible D gene (5 bases). The CDR3 has 17 amino acids. Germline CDR1 reads MNHEY; CDR2 reads SMNVEV (reference sequence). V shed 5 bases and J shed 4 bases, with 23 bases lying between them. The chain's CDR3 is CASSPVDLGPRGETQYF. The CDR3 DNA reads TGTGCCAGCAGTCCGGTTGATTTAGGGCCCCGGGGAGAGACCCAGTACTTC.

This chain links TRBV5-8 with TRBJ1-5; TRBD1 matches at 10 bases. The trim removed 0 bases at V and 6 bases at J, leaving 0 bases unmatched. Germline CDR1 and CDR2: SGHTS and YDEGEE. This CDR3 region has 14 residues. The CDR3 spells CASSLGTGGQPQHF. The CDR3 bases are TGTGCCAGCAGCTTGGGGACAGGGGGTCAGCCCCAGCATTTT.

This clone is a singleton in its sample. The chain couples TRBV2 to TRBJ2-5; D ambiguous. CDR1 is SNHLY and CDR2 is FYNNEI in the germline V gene. The CDR3 runs to 11 residues. V gave up 7 bases and J gave up 2 bases, with 5 bases separating them. In DNA, the CDR3 is TGTGCCAGCACCGTGCAAGAGACCCAGTACTTC. Its protein product is CASTVQETQYF.

This rearrangement joins TRBV5-4 to TRBJ2-3; maybe TRBD1 (6 bases). The V gene's germline CDR1 is SGHNT and CDR2 YYREEE (reference sequence). The CDR3 spans 13 residues. With 4 bases removed from V and 4 bases from J, the gap between germline ends came to 10 bases. CDR3 loop: CASSSTGPDTQYF. The CDR3 coding sequence is TGTGCCAGCAGCAGTACAGGGCCAGATACGCAGTATTTT.

The chain links TRBV5-1 to TRBJ2-2; 8 nucleotides agree with TRBD1. V lost 0 bases to trimming and J lost 3 bases; unmatched junction nucleotides: 4. Germline V gene lookup returns CDR1 SGHRS and CDR2 YFSETQ. The CDR3 covers 16 residues. This CDR3 reads CASSLVVTGDTGELFF. CDR3 nucleotides: TGCGCCAGCAGCTTGGTTGTGACAGGGGACACCGGGGAGCTGTTTTTT.

This chain links TRBV30 with TRBJ2-2, with D possibly being TRBD2 (7 bases). The CDR3 has 13 amino acids. Germline assignment: CDR1 GTSNPN and CDR2 SVGIG (reference sequence). Between the trimmed V and J ends, which lost 3 bases and 3 bases, there was a span of 8 bases. CDR3 nucleotides: TGTGCCTGGAGGGGGGGGCACACCGGGGAGCTGTTTTTT. Protein: CAWRGGHTGELFF.

On this clone itself: The same CDR3 also results from other DNA sequences found in this sample. The CDR3 loop reads CASSPRTGSYEQYF. The CDR3 DNA follows: TGTGCCAGCAGTCCAAGGACAGGTTCCTACGAGCAGTACTTC. The J gene is TRBJ2-7, the V gene TRBV28, with TRBD1 matching 7 bases. Germline lookup yields CDR1 MDHEN and CDR2 SYDVKM. This CDR3 is built from 14 residues. V lost 5 bases to trimming and J lost 1 base; unmatched junction nucleotides: 5.

This chain connects TRBV5-1 to TRBJ1-4; a possible D gene is TRBD1 (5 bases). Germline V gene lookup returns CDR1 SGHRS and CDR2 YFSETQ. The CDR3 runs 14 residues. Trimming left V 4 bases short and J 12 bases short, with 19 bases between. The DNA of the CDR3 is TGCGCCAGCAGCGGCGGGGAGGGGCGTGGGGAACTGTTTTTT. It specifies CASSGGEGRGELFF.

The gene calls are TRBV3-1 (or the pseudogene TRBV3-2) and TRBJ1-4, with D perhaps matching TRBD1 (5 bases). V lost 6 bases, J lost 8 bases, and 25 bases lay in between. Germline V gene lookup returns CDR1 LGHDT and CDR2 YNNKEL (reference sequence). This CDR3 has 17 amino acids. The CDR3 coding sequence is TGTGCCAGCAGGCTTTCGGGACTCGGGCGGGAGTTCGAAAAACTGTTTTTT. Protein: CASRLSGLGREFEKLFF.

The chain carries TRBV7-9 and TRBJ1-4, with TRBD1 matching 12 bases. The V and J ends lost 7 bases and 8 bases, in that order; junction bases with no gene match: 8. The CDR3 has 15 residues. Germline V gene data show CDR1 as SEHNR and CDR2 as FQNEAQ (reference sequence). CDR3 residues: CASTTAGTGGEKLFF. The CDR3 coding sequence is TGTGCCAGCACCACGGCCGGGACAGGGGGCGAAAAACTGTTTTTT. Complete variable domain (other parts from reference TRBV7-9 and TRBJ1-4): DTGVSQNPRHKITKRGQNVTFRCDPISEHNRLYWYRQTLGQGPEFLTYFQNEAQLEKSRLLSDRFSAERPKGSFSTLEIQRTEQGDSAMYLCASTTAGTGGEKLFFGSGTQLSVL.

The chain employs TRBV3-1 (or the pseudogene TRBV3-2) and TRBJ1-1, with TRBD1 matching over 8 bases. This CDR3 spans 14 amino acids. The V gene's germline CDR1 is LGHDT and CDR2 YNNKEL (reference sequence). V was clipped by 3 bases and J by 4 bases; unmatched bases: 4. CDR3 residues: CASSQQGATTEAFF. DNA of the CDR3: TGTGCCAGCAGCCAGCAGGGGGCTACCACTGAAGCTTTCTTT.